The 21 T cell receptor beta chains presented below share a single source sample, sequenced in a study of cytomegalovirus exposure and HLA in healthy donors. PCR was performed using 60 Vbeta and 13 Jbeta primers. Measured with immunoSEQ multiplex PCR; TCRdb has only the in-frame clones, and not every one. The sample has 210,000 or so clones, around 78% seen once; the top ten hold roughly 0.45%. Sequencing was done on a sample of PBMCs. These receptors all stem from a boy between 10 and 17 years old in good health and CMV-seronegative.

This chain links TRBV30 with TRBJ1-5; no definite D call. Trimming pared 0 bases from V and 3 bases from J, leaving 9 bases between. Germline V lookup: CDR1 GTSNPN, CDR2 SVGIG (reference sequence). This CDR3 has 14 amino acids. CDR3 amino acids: CAWSVEVFNQPQHF. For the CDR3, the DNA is TGTGCCTGGAGTGTAGAGGTGTTCAATCAGCCCCAGCATTTT.

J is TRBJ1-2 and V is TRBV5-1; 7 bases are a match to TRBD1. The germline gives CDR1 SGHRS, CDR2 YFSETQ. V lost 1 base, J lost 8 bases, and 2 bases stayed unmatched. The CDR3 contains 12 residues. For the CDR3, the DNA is TGCGCCAGCAGCTTGACAGGGGTCGGCTACACCTTC. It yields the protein CASSLTGVGYTF.

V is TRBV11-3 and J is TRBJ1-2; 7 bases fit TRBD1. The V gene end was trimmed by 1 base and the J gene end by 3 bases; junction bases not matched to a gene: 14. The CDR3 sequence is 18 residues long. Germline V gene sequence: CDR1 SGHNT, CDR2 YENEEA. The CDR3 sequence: CASSLGARQGILDYGYTF. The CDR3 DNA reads TGTGCCAGCAGCTTAGGCGCACGACAGGGAATTTTAGACTATGGCTACACCTTC.

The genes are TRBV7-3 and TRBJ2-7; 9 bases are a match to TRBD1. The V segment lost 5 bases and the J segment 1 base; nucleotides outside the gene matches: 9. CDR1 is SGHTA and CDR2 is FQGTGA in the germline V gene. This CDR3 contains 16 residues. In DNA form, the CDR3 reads TGTGCCAGCAGCGTACGAGACAGGGGGTCGTCCTACGAGCAGTACTTC. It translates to CASSVRDRGSSYEQYF.

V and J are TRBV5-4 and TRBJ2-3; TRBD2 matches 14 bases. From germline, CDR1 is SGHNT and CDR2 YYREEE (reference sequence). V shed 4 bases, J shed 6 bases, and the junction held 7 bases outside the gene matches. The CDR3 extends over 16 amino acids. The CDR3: CASSKGLAGVMDTQYF. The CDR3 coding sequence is TGTGCCAGCAGCAAGGGACTAGCGGGAGTAATGGATACGCAGTATTTT. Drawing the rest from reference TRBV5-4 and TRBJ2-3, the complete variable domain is ETGVTQSPTHLIKTRGQQVTLRCSSQSGHNTVSWYQQALGQGPQFIFQYYREEENGRGNFPPRFSGLQFPNYSSELNVNALELDDSALYLCASSKGLAGVMDTQYFGPGTRLTVL.

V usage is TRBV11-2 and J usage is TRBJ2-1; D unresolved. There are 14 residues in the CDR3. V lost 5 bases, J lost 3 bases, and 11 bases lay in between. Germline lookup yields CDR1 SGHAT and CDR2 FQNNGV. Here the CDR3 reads CASSPPGGYNEQFF. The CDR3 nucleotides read TGTGCCAGCAGCCCTCCCGGCGGCTACAATGAGCAGTTCTTC.

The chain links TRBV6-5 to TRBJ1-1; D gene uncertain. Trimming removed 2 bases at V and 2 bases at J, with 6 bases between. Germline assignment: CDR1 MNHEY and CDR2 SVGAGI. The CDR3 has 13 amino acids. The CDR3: CASSYGPNTEAFF. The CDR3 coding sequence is TGTGCCAGCAGTTACGGGCCCAACACTGAAGCTTTCTTT.

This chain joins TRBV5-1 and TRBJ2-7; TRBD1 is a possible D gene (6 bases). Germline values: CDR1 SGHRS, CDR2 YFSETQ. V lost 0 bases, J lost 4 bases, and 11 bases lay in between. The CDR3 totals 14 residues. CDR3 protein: CASSLEGTQYEQYF. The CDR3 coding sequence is TGCGCCAGCAGCTTGGAAGGGACACAATACGAGCAGTACTTC.

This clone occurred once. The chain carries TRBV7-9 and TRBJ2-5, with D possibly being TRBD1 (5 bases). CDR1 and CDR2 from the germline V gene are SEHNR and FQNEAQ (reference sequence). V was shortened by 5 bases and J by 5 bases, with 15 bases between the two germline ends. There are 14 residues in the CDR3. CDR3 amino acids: CASSGIGAWETQYF. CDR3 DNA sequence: TGTGCCAGCAGCGGAATTGGGGCGTGGGAGACCCAGTACTTC.

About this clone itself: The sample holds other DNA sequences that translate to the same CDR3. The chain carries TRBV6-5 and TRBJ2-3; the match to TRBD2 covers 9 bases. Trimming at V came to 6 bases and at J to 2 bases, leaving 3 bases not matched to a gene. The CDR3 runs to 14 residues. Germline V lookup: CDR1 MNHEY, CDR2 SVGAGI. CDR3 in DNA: TGTGCCAGCAGAATAGCGGGGGACACAGATACGCAGTATTTT. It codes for CASRIAGDTDTQYF.

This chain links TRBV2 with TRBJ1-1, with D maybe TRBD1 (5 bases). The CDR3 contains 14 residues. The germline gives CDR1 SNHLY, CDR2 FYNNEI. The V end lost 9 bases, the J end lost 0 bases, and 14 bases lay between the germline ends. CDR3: CASGEGLLNTEAFF. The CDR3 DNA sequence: TGTGCCAGTGGGGAGGGGCTTTTGAACACTGAAGCTTTCTTT.

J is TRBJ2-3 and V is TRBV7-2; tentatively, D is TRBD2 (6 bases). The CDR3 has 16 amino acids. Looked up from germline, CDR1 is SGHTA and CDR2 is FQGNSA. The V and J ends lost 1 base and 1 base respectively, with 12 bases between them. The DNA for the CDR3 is TGTGCCAGCAGCTTAGTTGGATTAGCGGGCACAGATACGCAGTATTTT. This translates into CASSLVGLAGTDTQYF.

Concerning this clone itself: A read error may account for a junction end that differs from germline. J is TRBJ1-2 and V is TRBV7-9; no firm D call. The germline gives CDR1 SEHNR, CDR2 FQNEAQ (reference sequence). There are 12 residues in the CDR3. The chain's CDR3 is CSSSKTTNGYTF. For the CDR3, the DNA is TGTTCCAGCAGCAAAACGACAAATGGCTACACCTTC.

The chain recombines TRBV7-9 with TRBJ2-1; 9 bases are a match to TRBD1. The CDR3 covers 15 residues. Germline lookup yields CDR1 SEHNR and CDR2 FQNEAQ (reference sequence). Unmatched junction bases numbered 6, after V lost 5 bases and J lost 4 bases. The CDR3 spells CASSPGQGEYNEQFF. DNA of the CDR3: TGTGCCAGCAGCCCGGGACAGGGAGAGTACAATGAGCAGTTCTTC. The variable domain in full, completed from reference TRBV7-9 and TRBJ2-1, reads DTGVSQNPRHKITKRGQNVTFRCDPISEHNRLYWYRQTLGQGPEFLTYFQNEAQLEKSRLLSDRFSAERPKGSFSTLEIQRTEQGDSAMYLCASSPGQGEYNEQFFGPGTRLTVL.

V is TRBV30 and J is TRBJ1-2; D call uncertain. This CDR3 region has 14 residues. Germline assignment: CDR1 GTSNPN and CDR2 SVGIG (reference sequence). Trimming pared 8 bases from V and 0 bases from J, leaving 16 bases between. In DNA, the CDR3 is TGTGCCGGCCAGCGCCGGGGTTCTAACTATGGCTACACCTTC. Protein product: CAGQRRGSNYGYTF.

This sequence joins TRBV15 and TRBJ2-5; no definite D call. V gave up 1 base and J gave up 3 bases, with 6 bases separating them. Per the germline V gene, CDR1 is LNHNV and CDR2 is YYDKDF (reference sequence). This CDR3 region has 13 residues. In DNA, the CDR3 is TGTGCCACCAGCAGAGGGGCCGAAGAGACCCAGTACTTC. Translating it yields CATSRGAEETQYF. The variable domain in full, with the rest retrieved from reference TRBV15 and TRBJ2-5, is DAMVIQNPRYQVTQFGKPVTLSCSQTLNHNVMYWYQQKSSQAPKLLFHYYDKDFNNEADTPDNFQSRRPNTSFCFLDIRSPGLGDTAMYLCATSRGAEETQYFGPGTRLLVL.

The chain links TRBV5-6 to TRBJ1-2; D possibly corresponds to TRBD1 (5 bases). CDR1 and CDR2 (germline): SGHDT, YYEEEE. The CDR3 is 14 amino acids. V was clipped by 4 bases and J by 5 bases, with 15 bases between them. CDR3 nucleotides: TGTGCCAGCAGCCTAAGTCAGGGTGGATATGGCTACACCTTC. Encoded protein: CASSLSQGGYGYTF.

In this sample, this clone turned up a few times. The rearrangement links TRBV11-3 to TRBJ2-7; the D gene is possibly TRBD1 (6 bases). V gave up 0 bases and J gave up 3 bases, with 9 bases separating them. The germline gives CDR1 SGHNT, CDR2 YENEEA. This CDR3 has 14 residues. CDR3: CASSLDAGDYEQYF. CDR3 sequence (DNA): TGTGCCAGCAGCTTAGACGCAGGGGACTACGAGCAGTACTTC.

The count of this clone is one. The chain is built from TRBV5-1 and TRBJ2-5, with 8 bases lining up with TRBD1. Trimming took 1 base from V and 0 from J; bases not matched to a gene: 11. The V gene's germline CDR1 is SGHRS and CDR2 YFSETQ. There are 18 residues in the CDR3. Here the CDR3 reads CASSLSQGALPYQETQYF. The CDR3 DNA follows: TGCGCCAGCAGCTTGAGTCAGGGGGCCCTACCGTACCAAGAGACCCAGTACTTC.

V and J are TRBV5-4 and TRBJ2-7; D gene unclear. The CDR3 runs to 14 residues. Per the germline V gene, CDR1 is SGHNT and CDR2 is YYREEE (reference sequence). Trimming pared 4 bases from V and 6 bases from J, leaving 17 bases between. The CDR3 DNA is TGTGCCAGCAGCCCATCAGGCGTAGGTGGCGAGCAGTACTTC. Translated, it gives CASSPSGVGGEQYF.

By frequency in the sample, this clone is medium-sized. The CDR3 sequence: CASSEDPDREVDGYTF. CDR3 nucleotides: TGTGCCAGCAGTGAAGACCCCGACAGGGAAGTAGATGGCTACACCTTC. The chain is built from TRBV6-1 and TRBJ1-2, with 7 positions matching TRBD1. The CDR3 runs to 16 residues. The ends lost 1 base at V and 6 bases at J; junction bases unmatched: 11. Germline V gene data show CDR1 as MNHNS and CDR2 as SASEGT.